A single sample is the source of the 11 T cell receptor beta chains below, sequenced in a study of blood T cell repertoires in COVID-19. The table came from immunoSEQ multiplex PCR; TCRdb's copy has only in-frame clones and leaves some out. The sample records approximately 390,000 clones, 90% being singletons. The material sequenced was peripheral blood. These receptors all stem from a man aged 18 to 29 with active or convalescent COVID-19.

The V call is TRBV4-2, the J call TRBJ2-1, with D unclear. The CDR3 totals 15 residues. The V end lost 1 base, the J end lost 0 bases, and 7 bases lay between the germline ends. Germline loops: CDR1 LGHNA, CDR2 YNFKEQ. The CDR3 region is CASSQGESSYNEQFF. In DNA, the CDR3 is TGTGCCAGCAGCCAAGGAGAGAGCTCCTACAATGAGCAGTTCTTC.

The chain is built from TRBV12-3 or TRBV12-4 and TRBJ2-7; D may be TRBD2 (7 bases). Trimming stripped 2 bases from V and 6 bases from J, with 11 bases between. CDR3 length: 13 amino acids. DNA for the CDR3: TGTGCCAGCAGTTTAAGGGGGGGCTCCGAGCAGTACTTC. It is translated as CASSLRGGSEQYF.

The CDR3 sequence: CASSLGTEETQYF. Written as DNA, the CDR3 is TGTGCCAGCAGCTTAGGTACAGAAGAGACCCAGTACTTC. The chain joins TRBV11-1 to TRBJ2-5; D is undetermined. V lost 1 base and J 3 bases, leaving 6 bases between the germline ends. Germline-derived CDR1 and CDR2 are SGHAT and FQDESV (reference sequence). CDR3 size: 13 residues.

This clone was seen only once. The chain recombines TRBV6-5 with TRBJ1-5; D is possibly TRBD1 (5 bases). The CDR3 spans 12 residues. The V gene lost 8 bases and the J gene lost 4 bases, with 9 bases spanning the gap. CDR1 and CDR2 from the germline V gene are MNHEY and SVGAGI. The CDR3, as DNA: TGTGCCAGCGGGACTGGGAATCAGCCCCAGCATTTT. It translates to CASGTGNQPQHF.

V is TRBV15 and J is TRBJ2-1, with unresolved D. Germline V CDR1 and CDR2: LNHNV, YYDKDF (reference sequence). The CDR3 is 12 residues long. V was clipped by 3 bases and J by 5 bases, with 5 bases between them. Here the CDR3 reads CATSSPNNEQFF. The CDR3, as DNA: TGTGCCACCAGCAGCCCAAACAATGAGCAGTTCTTC.

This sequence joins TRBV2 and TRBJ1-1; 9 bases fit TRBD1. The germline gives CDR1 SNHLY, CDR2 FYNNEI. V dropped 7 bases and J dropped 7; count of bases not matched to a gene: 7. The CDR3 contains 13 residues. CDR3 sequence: CASNGQGMGEAFF. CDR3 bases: TGTGCCAGCAATGGACAGGGGATGGGTGAAGCTTTCTTT.

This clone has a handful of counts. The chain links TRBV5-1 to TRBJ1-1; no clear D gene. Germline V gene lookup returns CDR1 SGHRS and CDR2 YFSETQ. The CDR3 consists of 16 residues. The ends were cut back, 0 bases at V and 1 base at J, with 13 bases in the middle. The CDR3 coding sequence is TGCGCCAGCAGCTTGGGGAGTTCTATAAGGAACACTGAAGCTTTCTTT. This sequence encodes CASSLGSSIRNTEAFF.

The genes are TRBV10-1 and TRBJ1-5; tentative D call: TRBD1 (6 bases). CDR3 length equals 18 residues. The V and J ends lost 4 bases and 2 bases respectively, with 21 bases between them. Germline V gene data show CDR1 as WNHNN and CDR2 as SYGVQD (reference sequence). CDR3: CASSVHRAVKVGNQPQHF. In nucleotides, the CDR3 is TGCGCCAGCAGTGTGCACAGGGCCGTTAAAGTTGGCAATCAGCCCCAGCATTTT.

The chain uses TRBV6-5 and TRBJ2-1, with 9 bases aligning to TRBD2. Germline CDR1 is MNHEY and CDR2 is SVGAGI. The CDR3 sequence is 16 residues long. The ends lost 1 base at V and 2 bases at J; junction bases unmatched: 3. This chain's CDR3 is CASSYYAGGAYNEQFF. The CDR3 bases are TGTGCCAGCAGTTACTACGCGGGAGGGGCCTACAATGAGCAGTTCTTC.

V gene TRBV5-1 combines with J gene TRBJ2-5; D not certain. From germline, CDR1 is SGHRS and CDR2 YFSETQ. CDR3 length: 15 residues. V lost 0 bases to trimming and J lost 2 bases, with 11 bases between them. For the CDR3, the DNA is TGCGCCAGCAGCTTGGTCGGCGGAACACAAGAGACCCAGTACTTC. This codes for CASSLVGGTQETQYF. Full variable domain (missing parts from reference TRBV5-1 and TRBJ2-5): KAGVTQTPRYLIKTRGQQVTLSCSPISGHRSVSWYQQTPGQGLQFLFEYFSETQRNKGNFPGRFSGRQFSNSRSEMNVSTLELGDSALYLCASSLVGGTQETQYFGPGTRLLVL.

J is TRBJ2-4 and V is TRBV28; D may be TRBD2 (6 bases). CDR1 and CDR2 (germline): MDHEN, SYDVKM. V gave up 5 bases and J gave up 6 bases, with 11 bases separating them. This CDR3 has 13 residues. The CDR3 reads CASSPGGINIQYF. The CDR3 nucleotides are TGTGCCAGCAGTCCCGGGGGAATAAACATTCAGTACTTC.